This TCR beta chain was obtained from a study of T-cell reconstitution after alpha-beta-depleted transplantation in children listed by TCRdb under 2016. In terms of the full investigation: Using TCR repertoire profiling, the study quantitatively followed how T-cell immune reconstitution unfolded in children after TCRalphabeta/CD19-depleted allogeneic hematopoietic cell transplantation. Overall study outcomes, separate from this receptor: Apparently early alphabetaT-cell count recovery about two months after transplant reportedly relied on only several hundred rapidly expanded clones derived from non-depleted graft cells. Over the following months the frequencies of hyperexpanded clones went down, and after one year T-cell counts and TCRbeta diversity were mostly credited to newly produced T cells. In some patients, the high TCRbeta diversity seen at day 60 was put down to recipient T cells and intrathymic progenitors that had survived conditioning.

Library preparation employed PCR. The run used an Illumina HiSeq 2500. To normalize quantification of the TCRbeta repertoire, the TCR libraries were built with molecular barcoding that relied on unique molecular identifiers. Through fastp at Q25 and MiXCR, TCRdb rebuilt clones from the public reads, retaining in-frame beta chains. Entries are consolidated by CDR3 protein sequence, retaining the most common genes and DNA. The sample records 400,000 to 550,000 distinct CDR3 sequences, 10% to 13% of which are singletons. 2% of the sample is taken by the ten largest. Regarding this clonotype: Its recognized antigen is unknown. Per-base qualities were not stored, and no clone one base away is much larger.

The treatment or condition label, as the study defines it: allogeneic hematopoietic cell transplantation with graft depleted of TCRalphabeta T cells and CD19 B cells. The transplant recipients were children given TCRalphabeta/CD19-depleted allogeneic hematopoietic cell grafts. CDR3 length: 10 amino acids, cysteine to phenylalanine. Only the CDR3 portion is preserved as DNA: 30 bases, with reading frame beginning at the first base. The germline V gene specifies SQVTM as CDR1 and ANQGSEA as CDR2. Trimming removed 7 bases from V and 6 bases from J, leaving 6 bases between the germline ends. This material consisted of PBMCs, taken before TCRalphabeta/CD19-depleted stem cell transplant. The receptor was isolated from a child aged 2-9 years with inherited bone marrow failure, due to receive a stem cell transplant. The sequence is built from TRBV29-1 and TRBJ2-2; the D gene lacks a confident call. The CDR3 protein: CSAESGELFF. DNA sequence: TGCAGCGCCGAGTCCGGGGAGCTGTTTTTT.